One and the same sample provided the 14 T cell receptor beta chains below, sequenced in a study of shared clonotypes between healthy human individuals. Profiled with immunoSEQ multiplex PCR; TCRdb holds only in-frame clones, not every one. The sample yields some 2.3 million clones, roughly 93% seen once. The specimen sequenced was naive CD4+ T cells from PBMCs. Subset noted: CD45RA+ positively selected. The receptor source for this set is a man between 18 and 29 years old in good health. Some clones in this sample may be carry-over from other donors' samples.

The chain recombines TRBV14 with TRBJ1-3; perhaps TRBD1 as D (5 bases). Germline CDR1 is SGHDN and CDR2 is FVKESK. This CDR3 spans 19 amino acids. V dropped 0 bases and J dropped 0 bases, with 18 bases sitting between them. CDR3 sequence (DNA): TGTGCCAGCAGCCAAGAAACCCGGGACCTCCGCCACTCTGGAAACACCATATATTTT. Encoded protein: CASSQETRDLRHSGNTIYF.

CDR3 sequence (DNA): TGTGCCACCGAAACGCGGACTGGCAAGCCGCCGTACGAGCAGTACTTC. Its translation is CATETRTGKPPYEQYF. The rearrangement links TRBV28 to TRBJ2-7; D is perhaps TRBD2 (5 bases). Trimming shortened V by 10 bases and J by 4 bases, and 26 bases separated the two germline ends. Germline CDR1 MDHEN, CDR2 SYDVKM. This CDR3 is 16 amino acids long. The full variable domain, its missing parts supplied by reference TRBV28 and TRBJ2-7, is DVKVTQSSRYLVKRTGEKVFLECVQDMDHENMFWYRQDPGLGLRLIYFSYDVKMKEKGDIPEGYSVSREKKERFSLILESASTNQTSMYLCATETRTGKPPYEQYFGPGTRLTVT.

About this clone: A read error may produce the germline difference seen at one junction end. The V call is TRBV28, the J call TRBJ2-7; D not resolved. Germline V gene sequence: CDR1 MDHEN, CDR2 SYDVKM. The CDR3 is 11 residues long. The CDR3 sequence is CASRTSSEQYF. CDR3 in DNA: TGTGCCAGCCGAACCTCCTCCGAGCAGTACTTC.

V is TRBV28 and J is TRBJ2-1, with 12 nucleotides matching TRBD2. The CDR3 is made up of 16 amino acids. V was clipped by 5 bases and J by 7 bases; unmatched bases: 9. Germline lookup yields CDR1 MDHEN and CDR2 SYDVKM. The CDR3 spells CASSLGGTSGWNEQFF. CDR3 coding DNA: TGTGCCAGCAGTCTAGGGGGGACTAGCGGGTGGAATGAGCAGTTCTTC.

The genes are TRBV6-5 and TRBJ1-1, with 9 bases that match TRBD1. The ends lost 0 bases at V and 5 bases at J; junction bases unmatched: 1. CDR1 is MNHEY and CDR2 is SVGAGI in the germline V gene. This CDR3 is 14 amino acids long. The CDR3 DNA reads TGTGCCAGCAGTTACTCACAGGGGGCTACTGAAGCTTTCTTT. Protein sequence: CASSYSQGATEAFF.

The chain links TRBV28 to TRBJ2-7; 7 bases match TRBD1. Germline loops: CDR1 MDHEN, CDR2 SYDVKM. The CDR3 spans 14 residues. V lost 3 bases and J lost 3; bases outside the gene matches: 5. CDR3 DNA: TGTGCCAGCAGTTTCCCGGGACAGAACTACGAGCAGTACTTC. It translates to CASSFPGQNYEQYF.

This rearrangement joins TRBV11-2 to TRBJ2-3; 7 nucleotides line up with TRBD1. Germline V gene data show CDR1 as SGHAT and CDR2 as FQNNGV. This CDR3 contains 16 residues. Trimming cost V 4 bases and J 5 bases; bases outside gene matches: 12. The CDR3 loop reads CASSSPTGSVVDTQYF. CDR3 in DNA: TGTGCCAGCAGCTCTCCGACAGGGTCGGTTGTAGATACGCAGTATTTT.

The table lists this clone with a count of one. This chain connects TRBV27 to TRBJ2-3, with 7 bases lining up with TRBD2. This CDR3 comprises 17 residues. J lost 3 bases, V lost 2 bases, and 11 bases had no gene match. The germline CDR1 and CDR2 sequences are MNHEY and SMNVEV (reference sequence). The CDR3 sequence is CASSLGRAEPRTDTQYF. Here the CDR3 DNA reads TGTGCCAGCAGTTTAGGGAGGGCGGAACCGAGAACAGATACGCAGTATTTT.

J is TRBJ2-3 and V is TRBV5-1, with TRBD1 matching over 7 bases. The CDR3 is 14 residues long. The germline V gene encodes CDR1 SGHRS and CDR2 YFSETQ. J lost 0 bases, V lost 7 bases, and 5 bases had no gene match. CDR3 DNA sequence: TGCGCCAGCTACCCGGGACAGAGCACAGATACGCAGTATTTT. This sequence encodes CASYPGQSTDTQYF.

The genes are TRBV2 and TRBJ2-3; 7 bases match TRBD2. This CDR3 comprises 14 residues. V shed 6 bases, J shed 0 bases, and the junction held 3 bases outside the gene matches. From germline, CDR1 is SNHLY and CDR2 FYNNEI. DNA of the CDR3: TGTGCCAGCAGGGGACTACCAAGCACAGATACGCAGTATTTT. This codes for CASRGLPSTDTQYF.

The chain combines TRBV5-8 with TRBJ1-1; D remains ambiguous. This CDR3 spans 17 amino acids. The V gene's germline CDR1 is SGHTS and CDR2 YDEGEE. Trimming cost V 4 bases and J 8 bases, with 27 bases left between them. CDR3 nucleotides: TGTGCCAGCAGCATCGTACTTTATCCCAGGTCGATCCGGGAAGCTTTCTTT. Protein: CASSIVLYPRSIREAFF.

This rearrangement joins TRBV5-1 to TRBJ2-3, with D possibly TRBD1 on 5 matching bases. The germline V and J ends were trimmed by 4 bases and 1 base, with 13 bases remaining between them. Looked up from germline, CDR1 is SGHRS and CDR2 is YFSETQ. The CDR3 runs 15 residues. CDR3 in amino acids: CASSHQGLGTDTQYF. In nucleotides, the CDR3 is TGCGCCAGCAGCCACCAGGGTCTTGGCACAGATACGCAGTATTTT.

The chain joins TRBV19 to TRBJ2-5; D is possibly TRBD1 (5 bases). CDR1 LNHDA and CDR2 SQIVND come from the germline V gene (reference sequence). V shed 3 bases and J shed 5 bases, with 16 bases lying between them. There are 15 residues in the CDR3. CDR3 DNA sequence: TGTGCCAGTAGTATCATCTTCCAGGGCCCGGAGACCCAGTACTTC. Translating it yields CASSIIFQGPETQYF.

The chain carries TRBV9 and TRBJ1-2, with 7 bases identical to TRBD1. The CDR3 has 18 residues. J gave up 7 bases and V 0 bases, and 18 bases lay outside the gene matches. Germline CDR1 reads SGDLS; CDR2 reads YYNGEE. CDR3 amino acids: CASSVATFWIQGVPGYTF. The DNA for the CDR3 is TGTGCCAGCAGCGTAGCAACCTTCTGGATCCAGGGGGTTCCTGGCTACACCTTC.